Below, 27 T cell receptor beta chains from the same sample are listed, as sequenced in a study of T-cell reconstitution after alpha-beta-depleted transplantation in children. The authors prepared the TCRbeta library with unique molecular identifiers. TCRdb recomputed calls from the PCR reads with MiXCR, one row per CDR3 protein. The table records about 72,000 distinct CDR3 sequences, approximately 7.4% of them present only once. This specimen was PBMCs from the stem cell graft donor, taken from the stem cell graft. The receptors come from a human donor who donated a stem cell graft to a child with acute lymphoblastic leukemia.

Many counts were recorded for this clonotype. CDR3 loop: CASSLTKNEQFF. In DNA, the CDR3 is TGTGCCAGCAGTTTGACCAAGAATGAGCAGTTCTTC. V is TRBV12-3 or TRBV12-4 and J is TRBJ2-1; no definite D call. The CDR3 runs 12 residues. Trimming removed 3 bases at V and 7 bases at J, with 7 bases between.

This clonotype showed up just a few times. The chain joins TRBV28 to TRBJ1-6, with 9 bases matching TRBD1. The CDR3 totals 16 residues. V was pared by 3 bases and J by 9 bases, with 9 bases of the junction left unmatched. Germline assignment: CDR1 MDHEN and CDR2 SYDVKM. This CDR3 is CASSFPLGQGGSPLHF. The CDR3 DNA reads TGTGCCAGCAGTTTTCCCTTGGGACAGGGTGGTTCACCCCTCCACTTT.

This clonotype was counted at least ten times. The V gene is TRBV29-1, the J gene TRBJ1-2; 10 bases are shared with TRBD1. The V segment lost 4 bases and the J segment 3 bases; nucleotides outside the gene matches: 8. Per germline, CDR1 SQVTM and CDR2 ANQGSEA. CDR3 length equals 15 residues. This CDR3 is CSVATDRGLYYGYTF. The CDR3 nucleotides are TGCAGCGTTGCCACAGACAGGGGGCTTTACTATGGCTACACCTTC. The complete variable domain, with remaining parts taken from reference TRBV29-1 and TRBJ1-2, reads SAVISQKPSRDICQRGTSLTIQCQVDSQVTMMFWYRQQPGQSLTLIATANQGSEATYESGFVIDKFPISRPNLTFSTLTVSNMSPEDSSIYLCSVATDRGLYYGYTFGSGTRLTVV.

This clonotype was counted between two and nine times. This may be a read error, as it is one base from a much larger clone. The V and J genes are TRBV29-1 and TRBJ2-5, with 14 positions matching TRBD2. V lost 4 bases to trimming and J lost 4 bases; unmatched junction nucleotides: 2. The germline gives CDR1 SQVTM, CDR2 ANQGSEA. This CDR3 is built from 14 residues. The CDR3 loop is CSVGGLAGAETQYF. The CDR3 coding sequence is TGCAGCGTTGGGGGACTAGCGGGAGCAGAGACCCAGTACTTC.

A word on this clonotype: The conserved phenylalanine or tryptophan normally closing the CDR3 is absent here, so this likely arose from a read error. The V call is TRBV6-6, the J call TRBJ1-3; TRBD1 is a possible D gene (5 bases). V was pared by 8 bases and J by 3 bases, with 8 bases between. Germline-derived CDR1 and CDR2 are MNHNY and SVGAGI (reference sequence). The CDR3 contains 12 residues. The CDR3 bases are TGTGCCAGCGGCGGACATGGAAACACCATATATTCT. As protein: CASGGHGNTIYS.

The chain has TRBV5-6 and TRBJ2-7; D unresolved. Germline CDR1 is SGHDT and CDR2 is YYEEEE. V was shortened by 4 bases and J by 4 bases, with 15 bases between the two germline ends. The CDR3 contains 14 residues. This chain's CDR3 is CASSVGSSRYEQYF. CDR3 bases: TGTGCCAGCAGCGTAGGATCGTCCCGATACGAGCAGTACTTC. Together with reference TRBV5-6 and TRBJ2-7, the CDR3 gives the full variable domain: DAGVTQSPTHLIKTRGQQVTLRCSPKSGHDTVSWYQQALGQGPQFIFQYYEEEERQRGNFPDRFSGHQFPNYSSELNVNALLLGDSALYLCASSVGSSRYEQYFGPGTRLTVT.

This clonotype came up many times. The V gene is TRBV6-5, the J gene TRBJ2-2, with D possibly TRBD2 on 6 matching bases. CDR1 and CDR2 (germline): MNHEY, SVGAGI. The CDR3 sequence is 14 residues long. V was shortened by 2 bases and J by 8 bases, with 12 bases between the two germline ends. The CDR3 is CASSYMGGRGELFF. The CDR3 bases are TGTGCCAGCAGTTACATGGGGGGAAGAGGGGAGCTGTTTTTT.

This clonotype was observed many times. V gene TRBV29-1 combines with J gene TRBJ2-1; 7 bases map to TRBD1. This CDR3 has 14 amino acids. Germline CDR1 and CDR2: SQVTM and ANQGSEA. V lost 8 bases, J lost 6 bases, and 13 bases stayed unmatched. DNA for the CDR3: TGCAGCATATCCCCGGGGCAGGGGGTCAATGAGCAGTTCTTC. Residues: CSISPGQGVNEQFF.

There are a few counts of this clonotype. The chain links TRBV5-1 to TRBJ2-7; possibly TRBD2 for D (7 bases). The V end was cut by 0 bases, the J end by 0 bases, with 13 bases between. Per germline, CDR1 SGHRS and CDR2 YFSETQ. The length of the CDR3 is 16 residues. Here the CDR3 reads CASSLGRGTSSYEQYF. CDR3 sequence (DNA): TGCGCCAGCAGCTTGGGGCGGGGGACAAGCTCCTACGAGCAGTACTTC.

This clonotype has ten or more counts. The V and J genes are TRBV15 and TRBJ2-7; 8 nucleotides match TRBD1. The CDR3 sequence is 14 residues long. The germline V gene has CDR1 LNHNV and CDR2 YYDKDF (reference sequence). V lost 3 bases, J lost 5 bases, and 6 bases stayed unmatched. The CDR3 region has the DNA TGTGCCACCAGCAGGGACAGGGCTGCGGACGAGCAGTACTTC. It codes for CATSRDRAADEQYF. The variable domain in full, with the rest retrieved from reference TRBV15 and TRBJ2-7, is DAMVIQNPRYQVTQFGKPVTLSCSQTLNHNVMYWYQQKSSQAPKLLFHYYDKDFNNEADTPDNFQSRRPNTSFCFLDIRSPGLGDTAMYLCATSRDRAADEQYFGPGTRLTVT.

This clonotype has at least ten counts. The chain combines TRBV20-1 with TRBJ2-1; D assignment may be TRBD1 or TRBD2 (6 bases each). The germline CDR1 and CDR2 sequences are DFQATT and SNEGSKA (reference sequence). There are 13 residues in the CDR3. V lost 6 bases and J lost 5, with 14 bases in between. The CDR3 loop is CSARGEPHNEQFF. The CDR3 nucleotides read TGCAGTGCGAGGGGGGAGCCGCACAATGAGCAGTTCTTC.

This clonotype was detected ten times or more. Compared with germline, one end of the junction differs, possibly owing to a read error. The chain has TRBV5-1 and TRBJ2-1; TRBD2 aligns across 7 bases. In germline, CDR1 is SGHRS, CDR2 YFSETQ. The CDR3 sequence is 18 residues long. CDR3 amino acids: CASAFYPIGLEAYIEQFF. The CDR3, as DNA: TGCGCCAGCGCCTTCTACCCCATTGGACTAGAGGCCTACATTGAGCAGTTCTTC.

This clonotype occurred many times. The rearrangement links TRBV5-4 to TRBJ2-1; 9 positions match TRBD2. CDR1 is SGHNT and CDR2 is YYREEE in the germline V gene (reference sequence). Unmatched junction bases numbered 12, after V lost 4 bases and J lost 7 bases. The CDR3 spans 16 residues. The CDR3 is CASSPAPAGGSNEQFF. The CDR3 DNA reads as TGTGCCAGCAGCCCTGCGCCGGCGGGGGGGTCTAATGAGCAGTTCTTC.

This clonotype was counted ten times or more. The chain carries TRBV5-1 and TRBJ2-6; 8 positions agree with TRBD1. This CDR3 is 16 amino acids long. The junction had 7 bases not matched to a gene; V was cut back by 4 bases and J by 4 bases. CDR1 and CDR2 from the germline V gene are SGHRS and YFSETQ. The CDR3 nucleotides read TGCGCCAGCAGCGCCCAACAGGGGGGAGGGGCCAACGTCCTGACTTTC. Translated, it gives CASSAQQGGGANVLTF.

This clonotype was counted ten times or more. The chain joins TRBV6-5 to TRBJ1-2; no clear D gene. The CDR3 is 14 amino acids. V lost 4 bases to trimming and J lost 2 bases, with 11 bases between them. Germline CDR1 MNHEY, CDR2 SVGAGI. CDR3 protein: CASSSPRANYGYTF. CDR3 DNA sequence: TGTGCCAGCAGTTCCCCAAGGGCGAACTATGGCTACACCTTC.

The rearrangement links TRBV12-5 to TRBJ2-1; 10 bases are a match to TRBD2. Germline CDR1 is LGHNT and CDR2 is FRNRAP. The CDR3 is made up of 16 amino acids. V lost 0 bases and J lost 7; bases outside the gene matches: 6. The CDR3 sequence is CASGLVISGRANEQFF. The CDR3 DNA sequence: TGTGCTAGTGGTTTGGTAATAAGCGGGAGGGCGAATGAGCAGTTCTTC.

The J gene is TRBJ2-3, the V gene TRBV7-8; D call uncertain. From germline, CDR1 is SGHVS and CDR2 FQNEAQ. The CDR3 contains 16 residues. Trimming took off 3 bases at V and 0 bases at J, with 13 bases between the two ends. CDR3 sequence: CASSLRSFTSTDTQYF. DNA for the CDR3: TGTGCCAGCAGCTTGCGTTCATTCACTAGCACAGATACGCAGTATTTT.

Ten or more counts support this clonotype. The rearrangement links TRBV6-5 to TRBJ1-2; 7 bases are a match to TRBD1. The ends lost 9 bases at V and 8 bases at J; junction bases unmatched: 18. The CDR3 is 15 amino acids. Germline CDR1 MNHEY, CDR2 SVGAGI. The DNA for the CDR3 is TGTGCCAGTGGGACAGCGATTACTCCCCTATCGGGCTACACCTTC. Protein: CASGTAITPLSGYTF.

This clonotype has ten or more counts. The chain combines TRBV3-1 with TRBJ1-6; 9 nucleotides align to TRBD1. Germline V gene data show CDR1 as LGHDT and CDR2 as YNNKEL (reference sequence). V lost 1 base to trimming and J lost 6 bases; unmatched junction nucleotides: 4. CDR3 length: 16 residues. CDR3 sequence reads: CASSQGQGVGNSPLHF. In DNA form, the CDR3 reads TGTGCCAGCAGCCAAGGACAGGGGGTGGGTAATTCACCCCTCCACTTT.

This clonotype appeared a few times. The chain joins TRBV7-9 to TRBJ2-7; D not resolved. Germline CDR1 is SEHNR and CDR2 is FQNEAQ (reference sequence). The CDR3 sequence is 13 residues long. With 3 bases removed from V and 3 bases from J, the gap between germline ends came to 9 bases. CDR3 loop: CASSFTYDYEQYF. In DNA form, the CDR3 reads TGTGCCAGCAGCTTCACCTACGACTACGAGCAGTACTTC. The variable domain in full, with the rest retrieved from reference TRBV7-9 and TRBJ2-7, is DTGVSQNPRHKITKRGQNVTFRCDPISEHNRLYWYRQTLGQGPEFLTYFQNEAQLEKSRLLSDRFSAERPKGSFSTLEIQRTEQGDSAMYLCASSFTYDYEQYFGPGTRLTVT.

This clonotype occurred many times. The chain has TRBV3-1 and TRBJ2-7, with TRBD2 matching over 9 bases. After removal of 1 base from V and 1 base from J, the junction contained 8 bases not matched to a gene. Germline V lookup: CDR1 LGHDT, CDR2 YNNKEL (reference sequence). The CDR3 is 17 residues long. Here the CDR3 DNA reads TGTGCCAGCAGCCAAGTTGGCGGGACTAGCCTTTCCTACGAGCAGTACTTC. Translated, it gives CASSQVGGTSLSYEQYF.

This chain joins TRBV7-8 and TRBJ2-2; no firm D call. Germline lookup yields CDR1 SGHVS and CDR2 FQNEAQ. There are 16 residues in the CDR3. Between the trimmed V and J ends, which lost 1 base and 5 bases, there was a span of 14 bases. The CDR3, as DNA: TGTGCCAGCAGCTTAGTCACGCGATTGGGGACCGGGGAGCTGTTTTTT. This codes for CASSLVTRLGTGELFF.

This clonotype was seen many times. This chain links TRBV29-1 with TRBJ2-1; TRBD2 matches at 13 bases. In germline, CDR1 is SQVTM, CDR2 ANQGSEA. This CDR3 has 15 amino acids. The J segment lost 8 bases and the V segment lost 6 bases, leaving 10 bases of the junction unmatched. The CDR3, as DNA: TGCAGCGTGGTGTTACTAGCGGGAGGGCGCGATGAGCAGTTCTTC. Its protein product is CSVVLLAGGRDEQFF.

This clonotype came up many times. DNA for the CDR3: TGTGCCAGCACCCGGCGGGGGGCATCCCTTCAGTACTTC. The encoded protein is CASTRRGASLQYF. The rearrangement uses TRBV12-3 or TRBV12-4 and TRBJ2-4, with 8 bases identical to TRBD2. This CDR3 is built from 13 residues. The ends lost 7 bases at V and 11 bases at J; junction bases unmatched: 10.

This clonotype was seen many times. The chain is built from TRBV18 and TRBJ1-3; D ambiguous. Germline assignment: CDR1 KGHSH and CDR2 LQKENI. The CDR3 runs 16 residues. Trimming shortened V by 5 bases and J by 0 bases, and 14 bases separated the two germline ends. CDR3: CASSATDGVSGNTIYF. The CDR3 region has the DNA TGTGCCAGCTCAGCAACGGACGGTGTCTCTGGAAACACCATATATTTT.

The chain employs TRBV5-4 and TRBJ2-2; no definite D call. The CDR3 length is 13 residues. Per germline, CDR1 SGHNT and CDR2 YYREEE (reference sequence). V was clipped by 6 bases and J by 4 bases, with 10 bases between them. CDR3 in amino acids: CASIKTGTGELFF. Here the CDR3 DNA reads TGTGCCAGCATTAAGACGGGCACCGGGGAGCTGTTTTTT.

This clonotype turned up a few times. The chain employs TRBV2 and TRBJ2-5, with 8 nucleotides matching TRBD2. The CDR3 has 14 residues. In germline, CDR1 is SNHLY, CDR2 FYNNEI. V dropped 7 bases and J dropped 4; count of bases not matched to a gene: 8. The CDR3 region is CASNGAGVVETQYF. For the CDR3, the DNA is TGTGCCAGCAACGGAGCGGGAGTTGTAGAGACCCAGTACTTC.